Detailed here is one TCR beta chain. This specimen belongs to a study of blood T cells in healthy people across ages. Study details: Template switching caught about one barcoded beta molecule for each two T cells.

Per germline, CDR1 DFQATT and CDR2 SNEGSKA (reference sequence). The CDR3 covers 16 residues. It was with a sample-barcoded 5' primer and a J-beta primer mix that a second PCR of about 7 to 12 cycles was run. Through a template-switch adaptor with 12 random nucleotides, each cDNA molecule received a tag. TCRdb re-called the 5' RACE reads through MiXCR, storing one row per CDR3 protein. The table lists 1.2 million to 1.5 million distinct CDR3 sequences, approximately 59% of them singletons. Sequenced: blood. The TCR comes from a man aged 18 to 29 in good health. The rearrangement links TRBV20-1 to TRBJ2-7, with a weak D call TRBD2 (6 bases). The tail of the sequence fits TRBJ2-5 better, so the J call may be wrong. CDR3 region: CSAPDYEDSKAETQYF. CDR3 DNA sequence: TGCAGTGCTCCGGACTACGAGGATTCGAAAGCGGAGACCCAGTACTTC.